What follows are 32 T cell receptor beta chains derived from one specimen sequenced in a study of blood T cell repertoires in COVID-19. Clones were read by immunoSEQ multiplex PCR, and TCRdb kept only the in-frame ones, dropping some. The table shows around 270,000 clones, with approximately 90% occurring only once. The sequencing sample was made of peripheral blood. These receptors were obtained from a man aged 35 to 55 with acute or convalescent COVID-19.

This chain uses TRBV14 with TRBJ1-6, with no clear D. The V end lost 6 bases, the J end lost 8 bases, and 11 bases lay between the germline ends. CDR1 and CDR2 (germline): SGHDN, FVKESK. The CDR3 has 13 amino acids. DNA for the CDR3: TGTGCCAGCAGTTGGCTGCCTGATTCACCCCTCCACTTT. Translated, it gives CASSWLPDSPLHF.

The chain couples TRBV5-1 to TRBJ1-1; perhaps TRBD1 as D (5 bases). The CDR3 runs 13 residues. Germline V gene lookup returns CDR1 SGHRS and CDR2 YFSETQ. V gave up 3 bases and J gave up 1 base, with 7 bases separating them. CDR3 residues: CASSSQGNTEAFF. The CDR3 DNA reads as TGCGCCAGCAGCTCCCAGGGGAACACTGAAGCTTTCTTT. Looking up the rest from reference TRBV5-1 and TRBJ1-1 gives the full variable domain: KAGVTQTPRYLIKTRGQQVTLSCSPISGHRSVSWYQQTPGQGLQFLFEYFSETQRNKGNFPGRFSGRQFSNSRSEMNVSTLELGDSALYLCASSSQGNTEAFFGQGTRLTVV.

CDR3 region: CASSDFNRGPLHF. CDR3 coding DNA: TGCGCCAGCAGTGATTTTAACAGGGGACCCCTCCACTTT. The chain carries TRBV10-2 and TRBJ1-6, with 7 nucleotides matching TRBD1. The CDR3 covers 13 residues. V was clipped by 3 bases and J by 12 bases; unmatched bases: 5. Germline loops: CDR1 WSHSY, CDR2 SAAADI.

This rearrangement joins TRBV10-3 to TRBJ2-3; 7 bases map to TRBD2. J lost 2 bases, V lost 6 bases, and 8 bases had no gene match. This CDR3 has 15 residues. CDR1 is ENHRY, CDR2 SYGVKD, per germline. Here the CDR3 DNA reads TGTGCCATCAGGCCTGCGGCGGGGGACACAGATACGCAGTATTTT. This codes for CAIRPAAGDTDTQYF.

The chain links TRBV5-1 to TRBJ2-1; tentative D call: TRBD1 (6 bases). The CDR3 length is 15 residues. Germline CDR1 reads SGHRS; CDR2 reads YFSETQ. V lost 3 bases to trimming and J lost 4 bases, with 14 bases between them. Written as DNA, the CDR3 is TGCGCCAGCAGCTCTGCAGGGGTCCTTTACAATGAGCAGTTCTTC. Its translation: CASSSAGVLYNEQFF.

The CDR3 sequence: CASSQGQDVNYGYTF. The DNA of the CDR3 is TGTGCCAGCAGCCAAGGACAGGATGTTAACTATGGCTACACCTTC. The V call is TRBV3-1 (or the pseudogene TRBV3-2), the J call TRBJ1-2, with D tentatively TRBD1 (6 bases). The CDR3 covers 15 residues. V was pared by 1 base and J by 1 base, with 10 bases between. Germline values: CDR1 LGHDT, CDR2 YNNKEL (reference sequence).

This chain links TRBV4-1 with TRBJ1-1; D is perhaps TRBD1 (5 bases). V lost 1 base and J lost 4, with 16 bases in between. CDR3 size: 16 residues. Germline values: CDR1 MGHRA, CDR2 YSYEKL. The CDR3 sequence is CASSQGWRGRATEAFF. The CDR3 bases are TGCGCCAGCAGCCAAGGGTGGAGGGGTAGGGCCACTGAAGCTTTCTTT.

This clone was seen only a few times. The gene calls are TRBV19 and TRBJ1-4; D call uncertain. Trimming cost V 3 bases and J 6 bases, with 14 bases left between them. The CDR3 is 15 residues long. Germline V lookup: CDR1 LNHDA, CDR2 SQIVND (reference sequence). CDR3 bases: TGTGCCAGTAGTATTGGTGGTCTGAGTTATGAAAAACTGTTTTTT. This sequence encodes CASSIGGLSYEKLFF.

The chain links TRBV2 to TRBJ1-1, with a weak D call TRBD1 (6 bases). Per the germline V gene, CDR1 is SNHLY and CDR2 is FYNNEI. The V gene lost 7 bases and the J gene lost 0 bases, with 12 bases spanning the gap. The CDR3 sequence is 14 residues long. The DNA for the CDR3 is TGTGCCAGCATCGAGGACAGCCTGAACACTGAAGCTTTCTTT. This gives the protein CASIEDSLNTEAFF.

CDR3 in DNA: TGCAGCGTTGCCCCTACGAACACTGAAGCTTTCTTT. Translated: CSVAPTNTEAFF. The rearrangement joins TRBV29-1 to TRBJ1-1, with no clear D. Germline V gene sequence: CDR1 SQVTM, CDR2 ANQGSEA. This CDR3 is built from 12 residues. V lost 4 bases and J lost 1, with 7 bases in between. Combining the CDR3 with reference TRBV29-1 and TRBJ1-1 gives the whole variable domain SAVISQKPSRDICQRGTSLTIQCQVDSQVTMMFWYRQQPGQSLTLIATANQGSEATYESGFVIDKFPISRPNLTFSTLTVSNMSPEDSSIYLCSVAPTNTEAFFGQGTRLTVV.

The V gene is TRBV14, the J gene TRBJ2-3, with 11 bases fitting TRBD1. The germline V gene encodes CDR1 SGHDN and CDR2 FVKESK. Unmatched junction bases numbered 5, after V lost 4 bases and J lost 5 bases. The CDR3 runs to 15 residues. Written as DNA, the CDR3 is TGTGCCAGCAGCCGGACCGGGACAGGGGGAGATACGCAGTATTTT. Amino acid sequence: CASSRTGTGGDTQYF.

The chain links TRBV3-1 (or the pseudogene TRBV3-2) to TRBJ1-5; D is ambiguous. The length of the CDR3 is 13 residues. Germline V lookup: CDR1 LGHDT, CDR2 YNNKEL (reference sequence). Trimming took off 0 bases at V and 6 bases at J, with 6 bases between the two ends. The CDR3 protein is CASSQDLIQPQHF. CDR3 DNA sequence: TGTGCCAGCAGCCAAGATTTAATTCAGCCCCAGCATTTT.

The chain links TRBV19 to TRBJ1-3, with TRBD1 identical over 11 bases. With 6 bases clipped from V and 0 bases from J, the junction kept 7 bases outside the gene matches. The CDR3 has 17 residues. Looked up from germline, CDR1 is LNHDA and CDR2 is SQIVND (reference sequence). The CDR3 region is CASRIRTGGYSGNTIYF. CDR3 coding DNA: TGTGCCAGTAGGATACGGACAGGGGGCTACTCTGGAAACACCATATATTTT. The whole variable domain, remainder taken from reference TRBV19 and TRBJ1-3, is DGGITQSPKYLFRKEGQNVTLSCEQNLNHDAMYWYRQDPGQGLRLIYYSQIVNDFQKGDIAEGYSVSREKKESFPLTVTSAQKNPTAFYLCASRIRTGGYSGNTIYFGEGSWLTVV.

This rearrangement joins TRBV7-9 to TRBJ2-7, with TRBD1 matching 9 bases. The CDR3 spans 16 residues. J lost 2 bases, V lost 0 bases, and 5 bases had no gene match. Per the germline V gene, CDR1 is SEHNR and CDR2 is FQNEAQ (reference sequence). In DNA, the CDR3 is TGTGCCAGCAGCTTAGCTCCACAGGGGGCTACCTACGAGCAGTACTTC. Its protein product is CASSLAPQGATYEQYF.

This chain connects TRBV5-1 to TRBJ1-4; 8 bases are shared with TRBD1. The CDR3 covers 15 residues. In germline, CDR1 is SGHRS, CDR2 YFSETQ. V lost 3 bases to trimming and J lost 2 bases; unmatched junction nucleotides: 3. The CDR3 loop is CASSWGDRTNEKLFF. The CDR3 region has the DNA TGCGCCAGCAGCTGGGGGGACAGGACTAATGAAAAACTGTTTTTT.

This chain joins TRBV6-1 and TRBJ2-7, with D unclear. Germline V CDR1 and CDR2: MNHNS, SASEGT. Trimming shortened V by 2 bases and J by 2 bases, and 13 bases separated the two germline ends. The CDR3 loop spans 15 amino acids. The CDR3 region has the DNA TGTGCCAGCAGTGAATGGGCCAGACCAGCCTACGAGCAGTACTTC. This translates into CASSEWARPAYEQYF.

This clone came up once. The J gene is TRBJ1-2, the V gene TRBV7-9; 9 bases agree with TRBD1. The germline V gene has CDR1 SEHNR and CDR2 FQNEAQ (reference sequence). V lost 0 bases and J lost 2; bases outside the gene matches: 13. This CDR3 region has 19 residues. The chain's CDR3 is CASSLAPGQGFPANYGYTF. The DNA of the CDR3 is TGTGCCAGCAGCTTAGCTCCGGGACAGGGATTCCCAGCCAACTATGGCTACACCTTC.

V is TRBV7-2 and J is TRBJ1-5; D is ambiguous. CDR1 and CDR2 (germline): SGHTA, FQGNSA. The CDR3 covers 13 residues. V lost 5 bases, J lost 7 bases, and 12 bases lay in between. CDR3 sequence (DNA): TGTGCCAGCAGCCCCCTCAGTGGCCAGCCCCAGCATTTT. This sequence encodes CASSPLSGQPQHF.

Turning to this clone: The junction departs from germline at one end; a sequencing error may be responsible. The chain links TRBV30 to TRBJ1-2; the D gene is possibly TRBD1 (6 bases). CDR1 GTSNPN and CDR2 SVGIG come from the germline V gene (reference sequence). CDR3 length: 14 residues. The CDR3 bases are TGTGCCTGGAAGAGACCCGAACGGGGGGCAGTCTCCCACTTC. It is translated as CAWKRPERGAVSHF.

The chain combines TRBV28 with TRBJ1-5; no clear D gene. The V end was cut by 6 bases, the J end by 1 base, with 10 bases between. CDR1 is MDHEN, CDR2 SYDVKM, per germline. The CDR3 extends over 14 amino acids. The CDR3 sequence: CASRTPGSNQPQHF. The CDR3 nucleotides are TGTGCCAGCAGAACTCCGGGAAGCAATCAGCCCCAGCATTTT. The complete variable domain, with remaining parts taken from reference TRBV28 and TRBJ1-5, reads DVKVTQSSRYLVKRTGEKVFLECVQDMDHENMFWYRQDPGLGLRLIYFSYDVKMKEKGDIPEGYSVSREKKERFSLILESASTNQTSMYLCASRTPGSNQPQHFGDGTRLSIL.

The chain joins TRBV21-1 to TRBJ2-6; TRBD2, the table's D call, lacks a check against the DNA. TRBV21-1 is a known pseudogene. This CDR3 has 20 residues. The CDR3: CASSTSNVRGCPSGANVLTF. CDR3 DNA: TGTGCCAGCAGCACCTCGAACGTGCGGGGGTGCCCCTCTGGGGCCAACGTCCTGACTTTC.

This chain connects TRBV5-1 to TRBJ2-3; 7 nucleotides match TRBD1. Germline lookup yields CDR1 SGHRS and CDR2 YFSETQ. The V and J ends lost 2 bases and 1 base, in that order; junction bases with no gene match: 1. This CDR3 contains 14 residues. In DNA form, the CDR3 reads TGCGCCAGCAGCTTCCAGGGGGGCACAGATACGCAGTATTTT. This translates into CASSFQGGTDTQYF.

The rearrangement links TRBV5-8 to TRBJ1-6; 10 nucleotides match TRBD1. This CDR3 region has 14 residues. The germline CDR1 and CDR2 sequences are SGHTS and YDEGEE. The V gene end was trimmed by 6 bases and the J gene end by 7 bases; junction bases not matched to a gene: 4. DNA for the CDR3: TGTGCCAGCAATGTGGACAGGGGGAATTCACCCCTCCACTTT. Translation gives CASNVDRGNSPLHF.

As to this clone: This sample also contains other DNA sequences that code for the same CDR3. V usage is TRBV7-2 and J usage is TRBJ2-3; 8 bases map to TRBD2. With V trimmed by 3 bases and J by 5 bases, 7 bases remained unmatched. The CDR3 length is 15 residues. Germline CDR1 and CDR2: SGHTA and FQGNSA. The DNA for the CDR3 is TGTGCCAGCAGCTTTCAACGGGGGGGCGGAGATACGCAGTATTTT. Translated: CASSFQRGGGDTQYF.

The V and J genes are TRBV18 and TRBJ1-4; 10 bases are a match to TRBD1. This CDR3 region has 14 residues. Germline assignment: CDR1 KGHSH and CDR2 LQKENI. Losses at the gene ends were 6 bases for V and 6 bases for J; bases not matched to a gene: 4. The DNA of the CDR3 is TGTGCCAGCTCCCCTGGACAGGGGGATGAAAAACTGTTTTTT. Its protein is CASSPGQGDEKLFF.

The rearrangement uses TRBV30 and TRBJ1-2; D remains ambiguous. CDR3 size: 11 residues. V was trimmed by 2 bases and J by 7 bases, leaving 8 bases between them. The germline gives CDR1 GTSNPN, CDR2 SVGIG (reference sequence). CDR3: CAWSRRSGYTF. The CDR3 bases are TGTGCCTGGAGTCGGAGGAGTGGCTACACCTTC.

CDR3 sequence: CATSRETGGLNEQFF. The DNA for the CDR3 is TGTGCCACCAGCAGAGAAACGGGGGGGCTCAATGAGCAGTTCTTC. The chain combines TRBV15 with TRBJ2-1, with TRBD2 matching over 8 bases. The germline gives CDR1 LNHNV, CDR2 YYDKDF (reference sequence). With 0 bases clipped from V and 6 bases from J, the junction kept 4 bases outside the gene matches. This CDR3 has 15 residues. The variable domain in full, with the rest retrieved from reference TRBV15 and TRBJ2-1, is DAMVIQNPRYQVTQFGKPVTLSCSQTLNHNVMYWYQQKSSQAPKLLFHYYDKDFNNEADTPDNFQSRRPNTSFCFLDIRSPGLGDTAMYLCATSRETGGLNEQFFGPGTRLTVL.

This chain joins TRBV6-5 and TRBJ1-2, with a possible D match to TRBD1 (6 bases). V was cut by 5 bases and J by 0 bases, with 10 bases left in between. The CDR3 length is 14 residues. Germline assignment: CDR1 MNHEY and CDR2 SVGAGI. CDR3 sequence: CASSPDSANYGYTF. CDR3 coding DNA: TGTGCCAGCAGTCCGGACAGTGCTAACTATGGCTACACCTTC.

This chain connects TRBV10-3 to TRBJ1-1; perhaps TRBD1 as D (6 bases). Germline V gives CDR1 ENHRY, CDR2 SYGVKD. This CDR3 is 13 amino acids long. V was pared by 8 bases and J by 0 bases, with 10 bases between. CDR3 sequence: CAIRQDMNTEAFF. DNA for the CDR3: TGTGCCATCCGACAGGACATGAACACTGAAGCTTTCTTT.

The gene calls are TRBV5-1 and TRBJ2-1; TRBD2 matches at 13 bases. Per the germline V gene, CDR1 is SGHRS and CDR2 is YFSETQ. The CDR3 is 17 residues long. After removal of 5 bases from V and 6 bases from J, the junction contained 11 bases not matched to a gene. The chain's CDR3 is CASSFGLAGALPNEQFF. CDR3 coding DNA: TGCGCCAGCAGTTTCGGACTAGCGGGGGCCTTACCCAATGAGCAGTTCTTC.

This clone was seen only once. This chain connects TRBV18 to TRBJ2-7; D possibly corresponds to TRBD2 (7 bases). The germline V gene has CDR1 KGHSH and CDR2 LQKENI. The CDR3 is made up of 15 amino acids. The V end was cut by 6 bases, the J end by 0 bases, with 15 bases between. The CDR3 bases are TGTGCCAGCTCGGCCGGGGGGCTGAACTCCTACGAGCAGTACTTC. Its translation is CASSAGGLNSYEQYF.

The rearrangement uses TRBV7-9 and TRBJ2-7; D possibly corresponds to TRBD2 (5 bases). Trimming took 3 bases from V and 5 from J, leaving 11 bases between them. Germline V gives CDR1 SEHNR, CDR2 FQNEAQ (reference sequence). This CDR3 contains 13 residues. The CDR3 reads CASSLEVRDEQYF. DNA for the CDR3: TGTGCCAGCAGCTTGGAGGTGAGGGACGAGCAGTACTTC.